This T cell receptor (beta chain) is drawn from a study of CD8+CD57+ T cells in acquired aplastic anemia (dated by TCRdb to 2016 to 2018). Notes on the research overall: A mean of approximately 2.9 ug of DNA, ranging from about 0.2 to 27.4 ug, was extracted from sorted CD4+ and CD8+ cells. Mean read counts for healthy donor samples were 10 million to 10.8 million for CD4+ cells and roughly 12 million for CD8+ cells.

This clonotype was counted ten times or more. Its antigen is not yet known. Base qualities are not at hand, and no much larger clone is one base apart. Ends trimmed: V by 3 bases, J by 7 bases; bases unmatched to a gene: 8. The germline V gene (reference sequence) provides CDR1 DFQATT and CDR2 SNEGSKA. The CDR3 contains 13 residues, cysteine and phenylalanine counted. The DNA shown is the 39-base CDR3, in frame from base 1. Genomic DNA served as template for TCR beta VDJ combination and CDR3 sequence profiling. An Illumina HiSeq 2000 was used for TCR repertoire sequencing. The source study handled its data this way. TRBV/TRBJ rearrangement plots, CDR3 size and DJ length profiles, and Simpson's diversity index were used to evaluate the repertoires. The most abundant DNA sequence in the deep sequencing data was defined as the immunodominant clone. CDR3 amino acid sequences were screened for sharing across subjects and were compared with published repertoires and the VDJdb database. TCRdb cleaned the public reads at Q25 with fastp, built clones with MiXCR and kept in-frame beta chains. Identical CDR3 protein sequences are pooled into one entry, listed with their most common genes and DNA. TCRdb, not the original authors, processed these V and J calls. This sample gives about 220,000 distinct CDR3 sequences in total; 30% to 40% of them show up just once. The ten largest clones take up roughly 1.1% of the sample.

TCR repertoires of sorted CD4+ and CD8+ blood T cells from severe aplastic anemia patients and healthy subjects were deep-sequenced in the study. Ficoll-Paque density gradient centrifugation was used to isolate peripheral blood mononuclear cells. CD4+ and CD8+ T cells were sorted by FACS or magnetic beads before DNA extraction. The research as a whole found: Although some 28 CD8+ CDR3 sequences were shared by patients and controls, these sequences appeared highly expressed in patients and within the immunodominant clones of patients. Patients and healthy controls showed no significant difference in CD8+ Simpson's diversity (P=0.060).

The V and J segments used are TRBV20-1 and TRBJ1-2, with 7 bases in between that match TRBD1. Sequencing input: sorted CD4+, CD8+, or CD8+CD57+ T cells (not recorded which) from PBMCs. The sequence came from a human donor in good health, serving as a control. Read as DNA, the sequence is TGCAGTGCTAGGGTAGTGGCAGGGGGTGGCTACACCTTC. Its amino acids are CSARVVAGGGYTF.